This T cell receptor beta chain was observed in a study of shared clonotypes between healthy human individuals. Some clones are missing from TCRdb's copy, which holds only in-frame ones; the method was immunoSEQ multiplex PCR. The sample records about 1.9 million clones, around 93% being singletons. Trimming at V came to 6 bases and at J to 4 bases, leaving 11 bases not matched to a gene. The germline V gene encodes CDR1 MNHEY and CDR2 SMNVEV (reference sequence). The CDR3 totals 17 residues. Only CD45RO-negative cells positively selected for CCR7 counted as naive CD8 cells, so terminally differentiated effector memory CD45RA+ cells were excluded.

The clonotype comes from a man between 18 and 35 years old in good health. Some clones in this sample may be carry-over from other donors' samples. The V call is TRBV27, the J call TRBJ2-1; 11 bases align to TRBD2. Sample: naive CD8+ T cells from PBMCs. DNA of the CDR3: TGTGCCAGCAGCATCTTCGGGACTAGCGGTATGTACAATGAGCAGTTCTTC. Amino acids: CASSIFGTSGMYNEQFF.